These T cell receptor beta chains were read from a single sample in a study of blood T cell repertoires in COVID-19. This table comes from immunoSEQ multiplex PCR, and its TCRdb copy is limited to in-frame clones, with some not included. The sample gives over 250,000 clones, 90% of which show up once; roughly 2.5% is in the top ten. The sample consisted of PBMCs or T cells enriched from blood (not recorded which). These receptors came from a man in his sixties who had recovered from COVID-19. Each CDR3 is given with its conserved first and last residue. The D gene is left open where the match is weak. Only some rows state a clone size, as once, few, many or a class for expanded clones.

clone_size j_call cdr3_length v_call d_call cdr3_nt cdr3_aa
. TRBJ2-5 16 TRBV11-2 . TGTGCCAGCAGCTCCATGGTTATAGCGGTACAAGAGACCCAGTACTTC CASSSMVIAVQETQYF
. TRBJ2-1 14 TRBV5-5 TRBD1 TGTGCCAGCAGCTTATCGACAGGGACCAATGAGCAGTTCTTC CASSLSTGTNEQFF
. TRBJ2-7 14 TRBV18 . TGTGCCAGCTCACCACCCGGGCGACTAGGCGAGCAGTACTTC CASSPPGRLGEQYF
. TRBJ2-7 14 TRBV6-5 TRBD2 TGTGCCAGCAGTCCTAGCGGGGGGTTCTACGAGCAGTACTTC CASSPSGGFYEQYF
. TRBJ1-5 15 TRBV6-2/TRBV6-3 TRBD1 TGTGCCAGCAGTTACTCAGGCAGGGGGAGCCAGCCCCAGCATTTT CASSYSGRGSQPQHF
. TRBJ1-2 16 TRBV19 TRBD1 TGTGCCAGTAGTTCCTCTGGGACAGGAGACACCTATGGCTACACCTTC CASSSSGTGDTYGYTF
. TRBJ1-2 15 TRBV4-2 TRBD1 TGTGCCAGCAGCCAAGACCGACAGGGCAGTGGTGGCTACACCTTC CASSQDRQGSGGYTF
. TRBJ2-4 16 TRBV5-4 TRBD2 TGTGCCAGCAGCAGCGGGGGCGGGATGGGTGGAAACATTCAGTACTTC CASSSGGGMGGNIQYF
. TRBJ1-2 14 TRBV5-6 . TGTGCCAGCAGCTTGTTCAGGTCCAATTATGGCTACACCTTC CASSLFRSNYGYTF
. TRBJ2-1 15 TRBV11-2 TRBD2 TGTGCCAGCAGCGGTGGGGCGACTAGCCCCAATGAGCAGTTCTTC CASSGGATSPNEQFF
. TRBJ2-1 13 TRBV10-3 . TGTGCCATCAGTGATCGTCTGTACAATGAGCAGTTCTTC CAISDRLYNEQFF
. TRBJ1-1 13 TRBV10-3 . TGTGCCATCACCTTAGAGGGGAACACTGAAGCTTTCTTT CAITLEGNTEAFF
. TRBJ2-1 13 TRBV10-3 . TGTGCCACTCAGACAGGAGCCTACAATGAGCAGTTCTTC CATQTGAYNEQFF
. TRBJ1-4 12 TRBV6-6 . TGTGCCAGCAGTTCTTTCAGGGAAAAACTGTTTTTT CASSSFREKLFF
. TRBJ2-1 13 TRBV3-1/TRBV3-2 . TGTGCCAGCAGCCGGCCCCCTAGTAATGAGCAGTTCTTC CASSRPPSNEQFF
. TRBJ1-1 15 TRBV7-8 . TGTGCCAGCAGCTTAATGGTGCTGAGCGGCGGTGACGCTTTCTTT CASSLMVLSGGDAFF
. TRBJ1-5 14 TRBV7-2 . TGTGCCAGCAGCTTAGGGCAGGGTCATCAGCCCCAGCATTTT CASSLGQGHQPQHF
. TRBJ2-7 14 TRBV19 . TGTGCCAGCAGGCGGCAGGGGAGCTCCTACGAGCAGTACTTC CASRRQGSSYEQYF
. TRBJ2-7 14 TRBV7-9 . TGTGCCAGCAGCTCTACAGGGAACATCTACGAGCAGTACTTC CASSSTGNIYEQYF
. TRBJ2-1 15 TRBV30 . TGTGCCTGGAGTGTATCCCCGAGCTCCTACAATGAGCAGTTCTTC CAWSVSPSSYNEQFF
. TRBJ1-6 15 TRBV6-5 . TGTGCCAGCTGGGGGAGCGGGAGTCGGAATTCACCCCTCCACTTT CASWGSGSRNSPLHF
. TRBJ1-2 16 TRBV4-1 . TGCGCCAGCAGCCAATCCCCAGGGCACGCTAACTATGGCTACACCTTC CASSQSPGHANYGYTF
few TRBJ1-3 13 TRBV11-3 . TGTGCCAGCAGGGGGCCCGACAGTCACACCATATATTTT CASRGPDSHTIYF
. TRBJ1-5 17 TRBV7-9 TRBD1 TGTGCCCCAGCGAGGGGGACAGGGGGGAATAGCAATCAGCCCCAGCATTTT CAPARGTGGNSNQPQHF
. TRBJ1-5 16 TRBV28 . TGTGCCAGCAGTTCAGACATCCAGGGTTTTCATCAGCCCCAGCATTTT CASSSDIQGFHQPQHF
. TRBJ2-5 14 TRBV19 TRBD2 TGTGCCAGTAGTCGGCGGGAGGATGTGAAGACCCAGTACTTC CASSRREDVKTQYF
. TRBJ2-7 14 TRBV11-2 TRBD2 TGTGCCAGCAGGACCGGGGGGGAAAAATACGAGCAGTACTTC CASRTGGEKYEQYF
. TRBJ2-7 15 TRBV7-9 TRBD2 TGTGCCAGCAGCTATTGGACTAGCGGGAATGACGAGCAGTACTTC CASSYWTSGNDEQYF
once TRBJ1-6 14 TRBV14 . TGTGCCAGCAGTCAATTGGGGGGGGGACCACCCCTCCACTTT CASSQLGGGPPLHF
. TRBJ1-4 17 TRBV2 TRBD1 TGTGCCAGCAGTCCCGGGACAGGGGGTAGACGGCGGGAAAAACTGTTTTTT CASSPGTGGRRREKLFF
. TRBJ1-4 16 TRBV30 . TGTGCCTGGAGTGTACTTAATGGCAGACAGGATGAAAAACTGTTTTTT CAWSVLNGRQDEKLFF
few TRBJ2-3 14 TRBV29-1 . TGCAGCGTTGAAACTAGCTACCGCACAGATACGCAGTATTTT CSVETSYRTDTQYF
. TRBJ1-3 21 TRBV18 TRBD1 TGTGCCAGCTCACCACTCGCCACGGACAGGCAAACTCGTAGCTCTGGAAACACCATATATTTT CASSPLATDRQTRSSGNTIYF
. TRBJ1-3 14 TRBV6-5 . TGTGCCAGCAGTTACAGCCTCTCTGGAAACACCATATATTTT CASSYSLSGNTIYF
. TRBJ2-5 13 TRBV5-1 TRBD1 TGCGCCAGCAGTTGGGACAGCCGGGAGACCCAGTACTTC CASSWDSRETQYF
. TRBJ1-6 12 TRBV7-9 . TGTGCCGTGACCCGCGGTAATTCACCCCTCCACTTT CAVTRGNSPLHF
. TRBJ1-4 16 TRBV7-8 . TGTGCCAGCAGCCCCTGGATTTCTCCCACAGATGAAAAACTGTTTTTT CASSPWISPTDEKLFF
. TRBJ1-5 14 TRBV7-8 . TGTGCCAGCACCCAAAATCGGGGCAATCAGCCCCAGCATTTT CASTQNRGNQPQHF
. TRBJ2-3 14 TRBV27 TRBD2 TGTGCCAGCAGTTCAGGGACTAGCTCAGATACGCAGTATTTT CASSSGTSSDTQYF
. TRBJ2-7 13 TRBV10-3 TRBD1 TGTGCCACAACCGGACAGGGGTACTACGAGCAGTACTTC CATTGQGYYEQYF
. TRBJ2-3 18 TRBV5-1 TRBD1 TGCGCCAGCATGAGGTTGACAGGGGGCATGCGGGGCACAGATACGCAGTATTTT CASMRLTGGMRGTDTQYF
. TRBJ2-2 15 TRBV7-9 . TGTGCCAGCAGATCCCCGGAGACGAACACCGGGGAGCTGTTTTTT CASRSPETNTGELFF
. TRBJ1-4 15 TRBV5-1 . TGCGCCAGCAGCTTAGGGGGATCCACTAATGAAAAACTGTTTTTT CASSLGGSTNEKLFF
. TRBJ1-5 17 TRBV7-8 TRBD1 TGTGCCAGCAGCTCCGCCGGGACAGGGAAGAGCAATCAGCCCCAGCATTTT CASSSAGTGKSNQPQHF
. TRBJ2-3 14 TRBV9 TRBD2 TGTGCCAGCAGCTTTCGGACTAGCGGGGCGGCGCAGTATTTT CASSFRTSGAAQYF
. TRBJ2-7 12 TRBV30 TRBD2 TGTGCCTGGAGGGGGGGGTCCTACGAGCAGTACTTC CAWRGGSYEQYF
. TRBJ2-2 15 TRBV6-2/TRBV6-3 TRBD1 TGTGCCAGCAGCCAGACAGGGGTAACGACCGGGGAGCTGTTTTTT CASSQTGVTTGELFF
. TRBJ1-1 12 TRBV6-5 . TGTGCCAGCTCCGGGACGGAGGGGAAAGCTTTCTTT CASSGTEGKAFF
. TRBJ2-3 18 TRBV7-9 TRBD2 TGTGCCAGCAGCTTCCTAGCGGGGGGTGGCCCGGGTACAGATACGCAGTATTTT CASSFLAGGGPGTDTQYF
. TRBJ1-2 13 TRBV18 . TGTGCCAGCTCGCCGAACAGGGATGTCGGCTACACCTTC CASSPNRDVGYTF
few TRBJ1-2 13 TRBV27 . TGTGCCAGCAGTAACCAGGGTGCACATGGCTACACCTTC CASSNQGAHGYTF
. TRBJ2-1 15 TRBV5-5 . TGTGCCAGCAGCCCCGGTAGAGCAAACTACAATGAGCAGTTCTTC CASSPGRANYNEQFF
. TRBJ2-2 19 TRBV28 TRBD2 TGTGCCAGCGCCCGGCCGACTTTAGGCGGGGGGTCAGGCGGCAGGGAGCTGTTTTTT CASARPTLGGGSGGRELFF
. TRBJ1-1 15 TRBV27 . TGTGCCAGCAGTCCCCGTTGGGGGCGCGGAACTGAAGCTTTCTTT CASSPRWGRGTEAFF
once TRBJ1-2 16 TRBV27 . TGTGCCAGCAGTTCAATAGCGACAGGACCGGGTTATGGCTACACCTTC CASSSIATGPGYGYTF
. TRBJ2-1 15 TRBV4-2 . TGTGCCAGCAGCCAAGAAGAGGGGGCCTACAATGAGCAGTTCTTC CASSQEEGAYNEQFF
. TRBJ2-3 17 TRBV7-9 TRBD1 TGTGCCAGCAGACGACCTGGACAGGGACCTAGCACAGATACGCAGTATTTT CASRRPGQGPSTDTQYF
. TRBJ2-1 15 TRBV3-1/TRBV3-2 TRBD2 TGTGCCAGCAGCCAAGTTCGGGACTACCACAATGAGCAGTTCTTC CASSQVRDYHNEQFF
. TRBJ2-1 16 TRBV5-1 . TGCGCCAGCAGCTTAAGTGGACCGGGAGTGAGCAATGAGCAGTTCTTC CASSLSGPGVSNEQFF
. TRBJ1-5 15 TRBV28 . TGTGCCAGCAGCCCGGCAGGGGATAGCAATCAGCCCCAGCATTTT CASSPAGDSNQPQHF